This record concerns one T cell receptor beta chain sequence. Its cognate antigen has yet to be identified. No base quality values were provided; no much bigger clone lies one nucleotide off. The meaning of the sample's time point label: cells obtained before transplantation from donor or recipient. CD3+CD4+ and CD3+CD8+ populations were FACS-sorted from unstimulated pre-transplant donor and recipient cells taken from spleen or lymph nodes. In the germline V gene, CDR1 corresponds to SQVTM and CDR2 to ANQGSEA. Measured from the cysteine to the phenylalanine, the CDR3 is 13 residues long. CDR3 DNA only is kept here, 39 bases in frame from base 1. The V end loses 6 bases and the J end loses 2 bases, and a stretch of 10 bases separates them. These data belong to a study of graft-versus-host responses after intestinal transplantation (dated by TCRdb to the early 2020s). In the study overall: The transplants that recipients received were multivisceral, liver-intestinal, or isolated intestinal. Graft-versus-host and host-versus-graft alloreactive T cell clones were tracked in the graft, circulation and bone marrow after intestinal transplantation using bulk TCR-beta CDR3 sequencing. A peak of at least 4% donor T cells among recipient peripheral blood mononuclear cells was the definition used for donor T cell macrochimerism. Alloreactive clones were identified by sequencing pre-transplant mixed lymphocyte reaction products and comparing these products with unstimulated pre-transplant donor and recipient T cells. All recipients received anti-thymocyte globulin induction followed by maintenance tacrolimus and steroids for 3 to 4 years. Rather than being sequenced by the commercial service, samples from three later patients were sequenced in-house on an Illumina MiSeq and processed with MiXCR. The cohort enrolled 20 to 30 intestinal transplant recipients, one of whom was a retransplant, and 3 patients without pretransplant specimens were excluded.

Summary of the overall study and its limitations: GvH clones were detected in recipient bone marrow, and some of these GvH clones were observed earlier in ileal mucosa or blood, consistent with an intestinal mucosal origin. Early after transplant, peak levels of circulating GvH clones were found to be associated with declines in HvG clones. In patients with donor T cell macrochimerism, the allografts had high GvH to HvG T cell clonal ratios. The conclusions were limited by the relatively low number and heterogeneity of the intestinal transplant patients.

Receptors were amplified or captured by the immunoSEQ multiplex PCR assay. For most patients, genomic DNA was isolated using the Qiagen DNeasy Blood and Tissue Kit and was shipped frozen to Adaptive Biotechnologies for TCR sequencing. Adaptive Biotechnologies carried out high-throughput TCR-beta CDR3 sequencing of genomic DNA for most patients. The authors' analysis ran thus. Adaptive's ImmunoSEQ software supplied the TCR sequencing data for about 18 patients, while MiXCR and VDJtools were used to process three other patients. CD4 versus CD8 sorting errors were corrected by removing sequences found in both subsets at a frequency ratio below 5:1. CDR3 nucleotide sequences shared between donor and recipient were removed because the origin of such sequences could not be assigned. To count as alloreactive, a clone needed at least 2-fold expansion over unstimulated cells and a minimum CFSE-low frequency of 0.002% (template counts) or 0.001% (read counts). Clones were considered mappable if detected in sequenced pre-transplant spleen, lymph node, or MLR CFSE-low populations of the donor or recipient. Cumulative frequency of alloreactive clones was calculated as a percentage of all sequences weighted by copy number. Sourced from immuneACCESS, this table was stored by TCRdb with only in-frame sequences that have V and J called. A share of the clones is absent; for the studies checked, an unresolved V gene accounts for under half, and the remainder has no known explanation. Clone size and V and J calls were adopted from that table, with D and trimming inferred from the DNA. The sample table records tens of thousands of clones; 90% to 95% of these occur just once. The ten largest make up more than 0.4% of the sample.

The sequence was obtained from a human donor who received an intestinal transplant. The rearrangement combines TRBV29-1 with TRBJ2-2; the D gene is perhaps TRBD1, from 6 matching bases. The starting material was unstimulated CD8+ T cells sorted from spleen or lymph node cells, obtained before intestinal transplant. The CDR3 protein sequence reads: CSVEDSNTGELFF. Here is the DNA: TGCAGCGTAGAGGACAGCAACACCGGGGAGCTGTTTTTT.